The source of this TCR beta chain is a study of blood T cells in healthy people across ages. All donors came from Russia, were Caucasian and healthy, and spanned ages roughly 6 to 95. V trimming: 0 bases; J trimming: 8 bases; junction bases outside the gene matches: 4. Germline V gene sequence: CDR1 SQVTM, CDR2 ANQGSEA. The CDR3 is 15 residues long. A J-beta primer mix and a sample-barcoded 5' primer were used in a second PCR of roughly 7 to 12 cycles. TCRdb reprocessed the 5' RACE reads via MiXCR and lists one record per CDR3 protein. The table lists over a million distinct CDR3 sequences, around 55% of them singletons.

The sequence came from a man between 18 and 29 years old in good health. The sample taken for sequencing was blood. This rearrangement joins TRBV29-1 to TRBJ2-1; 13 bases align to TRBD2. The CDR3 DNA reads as TGCAGCGTTGAAGAACTAGCGGGAGGGCCTGATGAGCAGTTCTTC. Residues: CSVEELAGGPDEQFF.